Listed below are T cell receptor beta chains from one sample, sequenced in a study of blood T cell repertoires in COVID-19. The data were produced by immunoSEQ multiplex PCR, yet TCRdb's version contains in-frame clones alone and is incomplete. The table records some 450,000 clones, 85% to 90% of them present only once. Sequencing was performed on peripheral blood. These receptor sequences come from a young man with COVID-19, enrolled during active disease. CDR3s include the opening cysteine and the closing phenylalanine or tryptophan. Each record gives: clone size, J gene, V gene, D gene, CDR3 protein, CDR3 DNA. A D gene is named only where the DNA matches it firmly. Where a row states a size, it is once, few, many or the class of an expanded clone; other rows omit it.

size: -; J: TRBJ2-1; V: TRBV15; D: -; CDR3: CATSGVAGNDNEQFF; DNA: TGTGCCACCAGCGGAGTCGCGGGAAATGATAATGAGCAGTTCTTC
size: -; J: TRBJ2-1; V: TRBV10-3; D: TRBD2; CDR3: CAISPLAGGQDEQFF; DNA: TGTGCCATCAGTCCGCTAGCGGGAGGCCAGGATGAGCAGTTCTTC
size: -; J: TRBJ2-7; V: TRBV7-9; D: -; CDR3: CASSPRPERYEQYF; DNA: TGTGCCAGCAGCCCACGCCCCGAACGGTACGAGCAGTACTTC
size: -; J: TRBJ1-1; V: TRBV7-9; D: TRBD1; CDR3: CASSLDTGGDQAFF; DNA: TGTGCCAGCAGCTTAGATACAGGGGGCGACCAAGCTTTCTTT
size: -; J: TRBJ2-7; V: TRBV30; D: TRBD1; CDR3: CAFRPGQGEQYF; DNA: TGTGCCTTTAGACCGGGACAGGGCGAGCAGTACTTC
size: -; J: TRBJ1-2; V: TRBV5-1; D: TRBD1; CDR3: CASSPGQDGFGYTF; DNA: TGCGCCAGCAGCCCCGGACAGGACGGGTTTGGCTACACCTTC
size: -; J: TRBJ2-5; V: TRBV11-2; D: -; CDR3: CASRYSGSETQYF; DNA: TGTGCCAGCAGATATTCAGGGTCGGAGACCCAGTACTTC
size: once; J: TRBJ2-7; V: TRBV6-5; D: TRBD2; CDR3: CASSYLGLAGGEQYF; DNA: TGTGCCAGCAGTTACCTTGGACTAGCGGGAGGGGAGCAGTACTTC
size: -; J: TRBJ2-3; V: TRBV11-2; D: -; CDR3: CASSLNPGDTQYF; DNA: TGTGCCAGCAGCTTAAATCCGGGGGATACGCAGTATTTT
size: -; J: TRBJ2-2; V: TRBV6-1; D: -; CDR3: CASSEKGLGELFF; DNA: TGTGCCAGCAGTGAAAAGGGGCTAGGGGAGCTGTTTTTT
size: -; J: TRBJ2-7; V: TRBV6-6; D: -; CDR3: CASNGGRDEQYF; DNA: TGTGCCAGCAACGGGGGTAGGGACGAGCAGTACTTC
size: once; J: TRBJ1-5; V: TRBV7-6; D: -; CDR3: CASSLNSHSNQPQHF; DNA: TGTGCCAGCAGTCTAAATTCCCATAGCAATCAGCCCCAGCATTTT
size: -; J: TRBJ2-3; V: TRBV28; D: TRBD2; CDR3: CASSPPGLAGNTDTQYF; DNA: TGTGCCAGCAGTCCACCGGGACTAGCGGGGAACACAGATACGCAGTATTTT
size: -; J: TRBJ2-7; V: TRBV5-1; D: TRBD2; CDR3: CASSLPTSGAAFSEQYF; DNA: TGCGCCAGCAGCTTGCCGACTAGCGGGGCCGCCTTTAGCGAGCAGTACTTC
size: once; J: TRBJ1-2; V: TRBV2; D: -; CDR3: CASSEATDNGYTF; DNA: TGTGCCAGCAGTGAAGCGACAGATAATGGCTACACCTTC
size: -; J: TRBJ2-7; V: TRBV11-2; D: -; CDR3: CASSLERGPQYEQYF; DNA: TGTGCCAGCAGCTTAGAACGCGGGCCCCAATACGAGCAGTACTTC
size: -; J: TRBJ1-1; V: TRBV5-1; D: TRBD1; CDR3: CASSLTLQGVGAEAFF; DNA: TGCGCCAGCAGCCTTACTTTACAGGGGGTAGGAGCTGAAGCTTTCTTT
size: -; J: TRBJ1-5; V: TRBV5-1; D: -; CDR3: CASSPTGGSNQPQHF; DNA: TGCGCCAGCAGTCCCACAGGAGGGAGCAATCAGCCCCAGCATTTT
size: -; J: TRBJ2-7; V: TRBV5-1; D: -; CDR3: CASSFEGNYYEQYF; DNA: TGCGCCAGCAGCTTTGAGGGCAATTATTACGAGCAGTACTTC
size: -; J: TRBJ2-7; V: TRBV7-9; D: -; CDR3: CASSLQGIPYEQYF; DNA: TGTGCCAGCAGCTTACAGGGTATCCCCTACGAGCAGTACTTC
size: -; J: TRBJ1-2; V: TRBV6-5; D: -; CDR3: CATALGGEGYGYTF; DNA: TGTGCCACCGCACTCGGGGGGGAGGGCTATGGCTACACCTTC
size: -; J: TRBJ2-5; V: TRBV27; D: TRBD2; CDR3: CASSFGAGVRETQYF; DNA: TGTGCCAGCAGTTTTGGAGCGGGAGTCAGAGAGACCCAGTACTTC
size: -; J: TRBJ2-3; V: TRBV14; D: TRBD2; CDR3: CASRLAGTSTDTQYF; DNA: TGTGCCAGCAGGTTAGCGGGGACTAGCACAGATACGCAGTATTTT
size: -; J: TRBJ2-5; V: TRBV4-2; D: TRBD2; CDR3: CASSQPGLAGETQYF; DNA: TGTGCCAGCAGCCAACCCGGACTAGCGGGGGAGACCCAGTACTTC
size: -; J: TRBJ1-6; V: TRBV27; D: TRBD1; CDR3: CASSSTGLANSPLHF; DNA: TGTGCCAGCAGTTCGACAGGGCTGGCTAATTCACCCCTCCACTTT
size: -; J: TRBJ1-5; V: TRBV5-6; D: -; CDR3: CASSQATGPDQPQHF; DNA: TGTGCCAGCAGCCAGGCAACAGGGCCCGATCAGCCCCAGCATTTT
size: -; J: TRBJ2-5; V: TRBV7-9; D: TRBD1; CDR3: CASTSGTGLRTQYF; DNA: TGTGCCAGCACATCGGGGACAGGGCTTCGGACCCAGTACTTC
size: -; J: TRBJ2-7; V: TRBV9; D: TRBD2; CDR3: CASSVSGTSGAWQYF; DNA: TGTGCCAGCAGCGTAAGTGGGACTAGCGGGGCTTGGCAGTACTTC
size: -; J: TRBJ2-2; V: TRBV6-5; D: TRBD1; CDR3: CASRPQGENSGELFF; DNA: TGTGCCAGCCGGCCTCAGGGGGAAAACTCCGGGGAGCTGTTTTTT
size: many; J: TRBJ1-2; V: TRBV5-4; D: TRBD1; CDR3: CASRGTDFLYGYTF; DNA: TGTGCCAGCAGGGGGACAGACTTTCTATATGGCTACACCTTC
size: -; J: TRBJ1-5; V: TRBV12-5; D: -; CDR3: CASGTNQPQHF; DNA: TGTGCTAGTGGAACAAATCAGCCCCAGCATTTT
size: -; J: TRBJ2-7; V: TRBV5-1; D: TRBD1; CDR3: CASSSTGVGYEQYF; DNA: TGCGCCAGCAGCTCGACAGGGGTGGGTTACGAGCAGTACTTC
size: -; J: TRBJ1-5; V: TRBV19; D: -; CDR3: CASSIVLWGDQPQHF; DNA: TGTGCCAGTAGTATAGTCTTGTGGGGGGATCAGCCCCAGCATTTT
size: -; J: TRBJ2-7; V: TRBV11-2; D: TRBD1; CDR3: CASSSDRADEQYF; DNA: TGTGCCAGCAGTTCAGACAGGGCAGACGAGCAGTACTTC
size: -; J: TRBJ2-1; V: TRBV24-1; D: -; CDR3: CATSAKRGGNEQFF; DNA: TGTGCCACCAGCGCCAAAAGGGGCGGTAATGAGCAGTTCTTC
size: -; J: TRBJ2-1; V: TRBV5-1; D: -; CDR3: CASARVSGPGYNEQFF; DNA: TGCGCCAGCGCTCGAGTCAGCGGGCCTGGATACAATGAGCAGTTCTTC
size: -; J: TRBJ2-3; V: TRBV3-1/TRBV3-2; D: -; CDR3: CASSAEYF; DNA: TGTGCCAGCAGCGCAGAGTATTTT
size: -; J: TRBJ2-7; V: TRBV21-1; D: -; CDR3: CASSGDFSGRTYEQYF; DNA: TGTGCCAGCTCCGGCGACTTTAGCGGGAGGACATACGAGCAGTACTTC